Listed here are 5 T cell receptor beta chains from one sample, sequenced in a study of cytomegalovirus exposure and HLA in healthy donors. PCR used 60 Vbeta primers and 13 Jbeta primers. The table came from immunoSEQ multiplex PCR; TCRdb's copy has only in-frame clones and leaves some out. The table shows roughly 93,000 clones, with approximately 83% occurring only once. The sequenced sample consisted of PBMCs. The receptors shown here come from a man aged 40-55 years in good health and CMV-seronegative.

The genes are TRBV7-2 and TRBJ1-2; 9 nucleotides line up with TRBD1. This CDR3 is built from 16 residues. Looked up from germline, CDR1 is SGHTA and CDR2 is FQGNSA. The V gene end was trimmed by 6 bases and the J gene end by 4 bases; junction bases not matched to a gene: 12. The CDR3 sequence: CASRVDGTGMFYGYTF. The CDR3 nucleotides read TGTGCCAGCAGGGTGGACGGGACAGGGATGTTCTATGGCTACACCTTC.

This clone has just a few counts. The rearrangement links TRBV2 to TRBJ2-3; 10 positions agree with TRBD2. J lost 4 bases, V lost 5 bases, and 0 bases had no gene match. Per the germline V gene, CDR1 is SNHLY and CDR2 is FYNNEI. This CDR3 is built from 13 residues. CDR3 DNA sequence: TGTGCCAGCAGTAGCGGGGGGGCAGATACGCAGTATTTT. Translation: CASSSGGADTQYF.

V and J are TRBV28 and TRBJ2-3, with a weak D call TRBD2 (6 bases). Trimming removed 4 bases at V and 3 bases at J, with 14 bases between. Germline-derived CDR1 and CDR2 are MDHEN and SYDVKM. CDR3 size: 15 residues. The CDR3 sequence: CASSSSGLITDTQYF. The CDR3 coding sequence is TGTGCCAGCAGTTCGTCGGGACTCATTACAGATACGCAGTATTTT.

The gene calls are TRBV5-1 and TRBJ1-3; D is possibly TRBD1 (5 bases). With 3 bases removed from V and 7 bases from J, the gap between germline ends came to 17 bases. In germline, CDR1 is SGHRS, CDR2 YFSETQ. CDR3 length: 15 residues. CDR3 sequence (DNA): TGCGCCAGCAGCTCCGGGACTTTAGCGACTAACACCATATATTTT. Protein sequence: CASSSGTLATNTIYF.

This chain uses TRBV11-3 with TRBJ2-3, with TRBD1 matching over 8 bases. The J segment lost 2 bases and the V segment lost 5 bases, leaving 6 bases of the junction unmatched. This CDR3 has 15 amino acids. Germline V gene data show CDR1 as SGHNT and CDR2 as YENEEA. The chain's CDR3 is CASSAGQGTTDTQYF. The CDR3 nucleotides read TGTGCCAGCAGCGCAGGACAGGGAACCACAGATACGCAGTATTTT.